This TCR beta chain was profiled in a study of regulatory T cells in long-lasting Graves disease. Notes on the study in general: For persistent Graves' patients, TCR diversity was lower than for newly diagnosed ones.

The table lists this clonotype with a few counts. Its antigen remains unknown. Stated time point: persistent/refractory GD, antithyroid drugs over 5 years with positive TRAb. Generation of the TCR library employed RNA extracted from PBMCs. Germline V gives CDR1 KGHSH, CDR2 LQKENI. The CDR3 length is 15 residues. Trimming took off 1 base at V and 6 bases at J, with 15 bases between the two ends. Sequencing libraries for TCR beta were prepared with iRepertoire HTBI primers and Arm-PCR of CDR3 regions. One entry per CDR3 protein, called by TCRdb with MiXCR from the multiplex PCR reads. Among about 400,000 distinct CDR3 sequences listed, about a fifth were seen once.

J is TRBJ1-2 and V is TRBV18; the D gene is possibly TRBD1 (5 bases). The source is a female donor with Graves disease. The sequencing here drew on peripheral blood mononuclear cells (PBMCs), taken when the disease was refractory, from a patient treated with antithyroid drugs. The CDR3 coding sequence is TGTGCCAGCTCACCACTCGACCAGGGAGTACATGGCTACACCTTC. As protein: CASSPLDQGVHGYTF.